What follows is one TCR beta chain and its context. The data originate from a study of shared clonotypes between healthy human individuals. The overall study: Researchers drew samples from two women and three men aged 18 to 49.

The V gene end was trimmed by 5 bases and the J gene end by 4 bases; junction bases not matched to a gene: 17. The CDR3 extends over 18 amino acids. Germline V gene lookup returns CDR1 SGHAT and CDR2 FQNNGV. The authors split each subset's genomic DNA evenly across several immunoSEQ plates. Some 32,000 T cell genomes, or approximately 200 ng DNA, went into the sorted-subset replicate PCRs. Some clones are missing from TCRdb's copy, which holds only in-frame ones; the method was immunoSEQ multiplex PCR. Seen here are roughly 2.5 million clones, approximately 92% observed once, and the top ten hold roughly 0.13%. Subsets obtained from CD4+ cells comprised CD45RA+ naive and CD45RA-negative memory cells.

This receptor was taken from a man between 18 and 35 years old in good health. This sequence joins TRBV11-2 and TRBJ2-5; 9 nucleotides agree with TRBD2. The sample taken for sequencing was naive CD4+ T cells sorted from blood. The sample's subset: CD45RA+ positively selected. The chain's CDR3 is CASSLRLIAGVLGETQYF. The DNA of the CDR3 is TGTGCCAGCAGCCTACGGCTGATAGCGGGAGTATTGGGAGAGACCCAGTACTTC.